This paragraph covers one T cell receptor (beta chain) sequence. Antigen unknown. The sample belongs to a study of T cells after yellow fever vaccination. TCRdb redid the calling of the 5' RACE reads with MiXCR, one entry per CDR3 protein. The sample yields about 360,000 distinct CDR3 sequences, 6% to 8% seen once. General study findings and limits: Abundant clonotypes (contaminants from the bulk population) could be present in FACS-sorted repertoires. At approximately 96% for CD4 and almost 90% for CD8, most primary-vaccination clones showed up again after the booster.

The TCR originated in a man younger than 45 who received the YFV17D yellow fever vaccine. Here the sequenced sample was PBMCs, taken 5 days after the yellow fever booster vaccination.

Here the CDR3 reads CAAEGPGTDTQYF. CDR3 nucleotide sequence: TGTGCCGCGGAGGGCCCGGGAACAGATACGCAGTATTTT. The rearrangement links TRBV6-1 to TRBJ2-3; D is perhaps TRBD2 (6 bases). V lost 11 bases and J lost 3, with 15 bases in between. The CDR3 loop spans 13 amino acids. Germline CDR1 is MNHNS and CDR2 is SASEGT.